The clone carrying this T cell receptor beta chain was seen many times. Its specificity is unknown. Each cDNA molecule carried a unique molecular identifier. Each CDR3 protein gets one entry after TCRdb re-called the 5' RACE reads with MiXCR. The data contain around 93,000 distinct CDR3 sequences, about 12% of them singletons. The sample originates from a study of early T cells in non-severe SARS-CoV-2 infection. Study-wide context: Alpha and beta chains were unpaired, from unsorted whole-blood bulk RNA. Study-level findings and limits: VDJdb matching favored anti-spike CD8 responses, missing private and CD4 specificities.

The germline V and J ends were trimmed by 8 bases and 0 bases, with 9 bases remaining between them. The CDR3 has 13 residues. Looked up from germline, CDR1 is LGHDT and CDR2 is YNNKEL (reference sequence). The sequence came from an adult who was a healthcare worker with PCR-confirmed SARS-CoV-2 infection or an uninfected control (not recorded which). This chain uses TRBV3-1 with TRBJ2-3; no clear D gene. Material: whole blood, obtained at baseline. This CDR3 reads CASQQASTDTQYF. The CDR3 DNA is TGTGCCAGCCAACAAGCGAGCACAGATACGCAGTATTTT.